The 30 T cell receptor beta chains below were found in one sample sequenced in a study of OX40 agonist ivuxolimab in advanced cancers. Clones were read by immunoSEQ multiplex PCR, and TCRdb kept only the in-frame ones, dropping some. This table has tens of thousands of clones, 85% appearing once. The sample consisted of CD4+ or CD8+ T cells sorted from blood, taken in a trial of the OX40 agonist ivuxolimab. These receptors were collected from an adult with an advanced solid tumor such as melanoma, head and neck, liver or kidney cancer.

V is TRBV4-2 and J is TRBJ2-1, with D tentatively TRBD2 (6 bases). This CDR3 has 16 amino acids. Germline V CDR1 and CDR2: LGHNA, YNFKEQ. V lost 4 bases to trimming and J lost 4 bases, with 17 bases between them. The CDR3 DNA reads TGTGCCAGCAGCCCCAATTCCGGGACTGATTACAATGAGCAGTTCTTC. Amino acids: CASSPNSGTDYNEQFF.

The genes are TRBV29-1 and TRBJ1-1, with D perhaps TRBD1 (5 bases). The CDR3 is 16 amino acids. Germline values: CDR1 SQVTM, CDR2 ANQGSEA. V shed 6 bases and J shed 0 bases, with 20 bases lying between them. CDR3: CSVQPRGRGLNTEAFF. The CDR3 DNA reads TGCAGCGTCCAACCTAGGGGACGAGGGTTGAACACTGAAGCTTTCTTT.

The V call is TRBV7-9, the J call TRBJ1-3; 9 bases line up with TRBD1. The V gene end was trimmed by 6 bases and the J gene end by 2 bases; junction bases not matched to a gene: 5. The CDR3 length is 15 residues. Germline V gives CDR1 SEHNR, CDR2 FQNEAQ (reference sequence). This CDR3 reads CASSQDRGTGNTIYF. The CDR3 bases are TGTGCCAGCAGTCAGGACAGGGGAACTGGAAACACCATATATTTT.

V gene TRBV18 combines with J gene TRBJ2-3; 7 bases match TRBD1. Trimming at V came to 3 bases and at J to 4 bases, leaving 4 bases not matched to a gene. Germline CDR1 KGHSH, CDR2 LQKENI. This CDR3 contains 14 residues. The CDR3 is CASSPTGQADTQYF. The CDR3 DNA reads as TGTGCCAGCTCACCGACAGGGCAGGCAGATACGCAGTATTTT.

This chain joins TRBV29-1 and TRBJ2-3; 8 bases agree with TRBD2. The trim removed 4 bases at V and 2 bases at J, leaving 14 bases unmatched. The CDR3 spans 17 residues. The V gene's germline CDR1 is SQVTM and CDR2 ANQGSEA. In nucleotides, the CDR3 is TGCAGCGTTGGAGGGATGGAAAGCGGGAGAGTCACAGATACGCAGTATTTT. This encodes CSVGGMESGRVTDTQYF.

The rearrangement joins TRBV9 to TRBJ1-1, with D unclear. Germline CDR1 reads SGDLS; CDR2 reads YYNGEE. With 3 bases removed from V and 3 bases from J, the gap between germline ends came to 12 bases. The CDR3 consists of 14 residues. CDR3 region: CASSAVYGDTEAFF. CDR3 DNA: TGTGCCAGCAGCGCCGTTTACGGGGACACTGAAGCTTTCTTT.

The chain has TRBV5-1 and TRBJ2-1, with 8 bases aligning to TRBD2. The CDR3 runs to 13 residues. Looked up from germline, CDR1 is SGHRS and CDR2 is YFSETQ. V was clipped by 6 bases and J by 8 bases; unmatched bases: 7. As DNA, the CDR3 is TGCGCCAGCAAAAGGGCAGCGGGGGATGAGCAGTTCTTC. This codes for CASKRAAGDEQFF.

The V call is TRBV7-2, the J call TRBJ2-3; 7 nucleotides align to TRBD2. J lost 1 base, V lost 7 bases, and 2 bases had no gene match. CDR3 size: 13 residues. Germline CDR1 is SGHTA and CDR2 is FQGNSA. DNA of the CDR3: TGTGCCAGCAAACGGGGGGGCACAGATACGCAGTATTTT. Its protein product is CASKRGGTDTQYF.

The gene calls are TRBV6-5 and TRBJ1-2, with 7 bases fitting TRBD1. CDR1 is MNHEY, CDR2 SVGAGI, per germline. J was trimmed by 5 bases and V by 4 bases; bases with no gene match: 10. CDR3 size: 15 residues. The CDR3 loop reads CASSLGQRIDYGYTF. For the CDR3, the DNA is TGTGCCAGCAGTTTGGGACAGCGAATAGATTATGGCTACACCTTC.

CDR3 sequence: CASSLRTGIQPQHF. The CDR3 DNA sequence: TGTGCCAGCAGTTTGAGAACAGGGATCCAGCCCCAGCATTTT. V is TRBV6-5 and J is TRBJ1-5; tentatively, D is TRBD1 (6 bases). V shed 4 bases and J shed 7 bases, with 14 bases lying between them. The length of the CDR3 is 14 residues. Germline V CDR1 and CDR2: MNHEY, SVGAGI.

The chain couples TRBV6-5 to TRBJ2-5; 7 nucleotides agree with TRBD2. With V trimmed by 6 bases and J by 8 bases, 15 bases remained unmatched. This CDR3 has 15 amino acids. CDR1 is MNHEY and CDR2 is SVGAGI in the germline V gene. As DNA, the CDR3 is TGTGCCAGCAGCAAGACCCTAGCGGCAAGAGATACCCAGTACTTC. This sequence encodes CASSKTLAARDTQYF.

The V call is TRBV7-8, the J call TRBJ1-1, with D unclear. V was trimmed by 1 base and J by 1 base, leaving 7 bases between them. Per the germline V gene, CDR1 is SGHVS and CDR2 is FQNEAQ. CDR3 size: 14 residues. CDR3 coding DNA: TGTGCCAGCAGCTTAGTTGCCCCGAACACTGAAGCTTTCTTT. This sequence encodes CASSLVAPNTEAFF.

The chain links TRBV28 to TRBJ2-3; 9 bases are shared with TRBD2. The V segment lost 11 bases and the J segment 0 bases; nucleotides outside the gene matches: 6. Germline V gene sequence: CDR1 MDHEN, CDR2 SYDVKM. The CDR3 runs 14 residues. The CDR3 nucleotides are TGTGCCTCGGCGGGGGGGCTGAGCACAGATACGCAGTATTTT. Translation gives CASAGGLSTDTQYF.

The rearrangement joins TRBV6-6 to TRBJ1-5, with 12 nucleotides matching TRBD1. The CDR3 sequence is 13 residues long. The germline V gene encodes CDR1 MNHNY and CDR2 SVGAGI (reference sequence). Trimming took 6 bases from V and 6 from J; bases not matched to a gene: 0. CDR3 protein: CASRGQGAQPQHF. In DNA form, the CDR3 reads TGTGCCAGCAGGGGACAGGGGGCTCAGCCCCAGCATTTT.

The J gene is TRBJ1-1, the V gene TRBV2, with D possibly being TRBD1 (6 bases). CDR1 SNHLY and CDR2 FYNNEI come from the germline V gene. The CDR3 totals 16 residues. Trimming cost V 1 base and J 3 bases, with 15 bases left between them. Here the CDR3 DNA reads TGTGCCAGCAGTGAAGGGCGGGGGCGGTTGGACACTGAAGCTTTCTTT. This gives the protein CASSEGRGRLDTEAFF.

Only one count was recorded for this clone. The rearrangement joins TRBV21-1 to TRBJ1-4. TRBV21-1 is designated a pseudogene. The CDR3 is 15 residues long. CDR3 bases: TGTGCCAGCAGCAAGGGGTGCTATACGAGGGAAAAACTGTTTTTT. Residues: CASSKGCYTREKLFF.

This chain joins TRBV5-1 and TRBJ2-2; D gene uncertain. Trimming cost V 4 bases and J 1 base, with 17 bases left between them. There are 17 residues in the CDR3. Germline V CDR1 and CDR2: SGHRS, YFSETQ. The CDR3 here is CASSIGIVTLNTGELFF. For the CDR3, the DNA is TGCGCCAGCAGCATTGGAATTGTGACTTTGAACACCGGGGAGCTGTTTTTT.

With regard to this clone: Germline and junction disagree at one end, which may indicate a read error. The rearrangement links TRBV6-5 to TRBJ2-7; TRBD1 aligns across 11 bases. CDR1 is MNHEY and CDR2 is SVGAGI in the germline V gene. This CDR3 has 15 residues. This CDR3 reads CASSNSGQGGVKQYF. CDR3 nucleotide sequence: TGTGCCAGCAGTAACTCGGGACAGGGGGGGGTGAAGCAGTACTTC.

The genes are TRBV27 and TRBJ2-5, with 7 bases identical to TRBD2. The CDR3 loop spans 14 amino acids. CDR1 is MNHEY and CDR2 is SMNVEV in the germline V gene (reference sequence). Trimming removed 3 bases from V and 1 base from J; junction bases left unmatched: 2. The CDR3 sequence is CASSFAGVQETQYF. CDR3 DNA sequence: TGTGCCAGCAGTTTTGCGGGAGTCCAAGAGACCCAGTACTTC.

The chain joins TRBV28 to TRBJ1-2, with D tentatively TRBD1 (6 bases). The CDR3 is 16 residues long. V was pared by 4 bases and J by 0 bases, with 15 bases between. CDR1 MDHEN and CDR2 SYDVKM come from the germline V gene. The CDR3 nucleotides read TGTGCCAGCAGTTCGGGGGGCGTCCCAGCTAACTATGGCTACACCTTC. Translating it yields CASSSGGVPANYGYTF.

The chain is built from TRBV5-1 and TRBJ1-3; D unresolved. This CDR3 region has 17 residues. In germline, CDR1 is SGHRS, CDR2 YFSETQ. V gave up 0 bases and J gave up 0 bases, with 13 bases separating them. The CDR3 sequence is CASSLAATTHSGNTIYF. The CDR3 DNA is TGCGCCAGCAGCTTGGCCGCCACTACCCACTCTGGAAACACCATATATTTT.

The J gene is TRBJ2-7, the V gene TRBV7-3; 7 nucleotides align to TRBD1. Germline V gene data show CDR1 as SGHTA and CDR2 as FQGTGA. CDR3 length: 13 residues. V lost 5 bases and J lost 5; bases outside the gene matches: 6. CDR3 residues: CASSPIRGNEQYF. CDR3 sequence (DNA): TGTGCCAGCAGCCCCATCAGGGGGAACGAGCAGTACTTC.

The V call is TRBV29-1, the J call TRBJ2-7; D possibly matches TRBD1 or TRBD2 (7 bases each). Trimming shortened V by 6 bases and J by 3 bases, and 12 bases separated the two germline ends. Germline loops: CDR1 SQVTM, CDR2 ANQGSEA. This CDR3 has 12 amino acids. The DNA of the CDR3 is TGCAGCGTACGCAGGGGGGGCTACGAGCAGTACTTC. Translation gives CSVRRGGYEQYF.

This sequence joins TRBV11-2 and TRBJ2-7; D assignment may be TRBD1 or TRBD2 (6 bases each). V was clipped by 4 bases and J by 4 bases, with 11 bases between them. Germline V gene sequence: CDR1 SGHAT, CDR2 FQNNGV. This CDR3 contains 13 residues. CDR3 in DNA: TGTGCCAGCAGCTCATTAGGGGGGTACGAGCAGTACTTC. Protein: CASSSLGGYEQYF.

Only one count was recorded for this clone. The chain employs TRBV11-3 and TRBJ1-2; D may be TRBD1 (5 bases). Germline values: CDR1 SGHNT, CDR2 YENEEA. This CDR3 is built from 14 residues. The V and J ends lost 1 base and 2 bases respectively, with 8 bases between them. This CDR3 is CASSLGPGNYGYTF. The CDR3 DNA follows: TGTGCCAGCAGCTTAGGTCCAGGGAACTATGGCTACACCTTC.

The J gene is TRBJ2-1, the V gene TRBV7-3; the match to TRBD2 covers 8 bases. V lost 5 bases to trimming and J lost 0 bases; unmatched junction nucleotides: 15. The CDR3 is 19 amino acids. CDR1 and CDR2 from the germline V gene are SGHTA and FQGTGA. The CDR3 loop reads CASSDPGLGGRSSYNEQFF. In DNA, the CDR3 is TGTGCCAGCAGCGACCCGGGACTAGGAGGCAGAAGCTCCTACAATGAGCAGTTCTTC.

The V gene is TRBV9, the J gene TRBJ1-3, with 8 bases fitting TRBD1. The germline gives CDR1 SGDLS, CDR2 YYNGEE. The length of the CDR3 is 15 residues. The V gene end was trimmed by 4 bases and the J gene end by 8 bases; junction bases not matched to a gene: 11. The CDR3 nucleotides are TGTGCCAGCAGCACAACACCAGGGGGCACGGACACCATATATTTT. Translated: CASSTTPGGTDTIYF.

The chain uses TRBV5-5 and TRBJ1-2; D possibly corresponds to TRBD1 (5 bases). CDR3 length equals 12 residues. CDR1 is SGHKS, CDR2 YYEKEE, per germline (reference sequence). V lost 2 bases and J 8 bases, leaving 10 bases between the germline ends. The DNA of the CDR3 is TGTGCCAGCAGCTTCAGGGAAGGAGGCTACACCTTC. This gives the protein CASSFREGGYTF.

The chain links TRBV19 to TRBJ1-1; 10 bases map to TRBD1. Trimming at V came to 5 bases and at J to 0 bases, leaving 9 bases not matched to a gene. CDR1 and CDR2 (germline): LNHDA, SQIVND (reference sequence). The CDR3 spans 17 residues. The DNA for the CDR3 is TGTGCCAGTAGTTCATGGGACAGGGGCGATATGAACACTGAAGCTTTCTTT. Its translation is CASSSWDRGDMNTEAFF.

The chain has TRBV7-9 and TRBJ1-3; D ambiguous. The CDR3 has 17 amino acids. CDR1 and CDR2 from the germline V gene are SEHNR and FQNEAQ (reference sequence). V gave up 4 bases and J gave up 3 bases, with 19 bases separating them. CDR3 DNA: TGTGCCAGCAGCTCCCGTCGGCAGGTCGTGGGTGGAAACACCATATATTTT. This translates into CASSSRRQVVGGNTIYF.